The 20 T cell receptor beta chains below were found in one sample sequenced in a study of blood T cell repertoires in COVID-19. Measured with immunoSEQ multiplex PCR; TCRdb has only the in-frame clones, and not every one. The sample has about 12,000 clones; around 70% are singletons. The sequenced material came from peripheral blood. The receptors were sampled from a man aged 55 to 70 with COVID-19, enrolled during active disease.

J is TRBJ1-6 and V is TRBV6-1; D remains ambiguous. Germline V CDR1 and CDR2: MNHNS, SASEGT. V was cut by 3 bases and J by 0 bases, with 6 bases left in between. CDR3 size: 15 residues. CDR3 in amino acids: CASSEGSSYNSPLHF. In DNA form, the CDR3 reads TGTGCCAGCAGTGAGGGGAGCTCCTATAATTCACCCCTCCACTTT.

This clone was counted a few times. This chain's CDR3 is CASSISDSSNQPQHF. DNA of the CDR3: TGTGCCAGTAGTATTTCAGATTCTAGCAATCAGCCCCAGCATTTT. This chain connects TRBV19 to TRBJ1-5; no clear D. This CDR3 contains 15 residues. CDR1 and CDR2 (germline): LNHDA, SQIVND (reference sequence). V lost 3 bases, J lost 0 bases, and 9 bases lay in between.

The rearrangement uses TRBV6-5 and TRBJ2-5; TRBD1 matches 7 bases. The V gene's germline CDR1 is MNHEY and CDR2 SVGAGI. This CDR3 region has 14 residues. V lost 4 bases to trimming and J lost 1 base; unmatched junction nucleotides: 3. The CDR3 spells CASSLRGPQETQYF. The CDR3 DNA is TGTGCCAGCAGTTTGAGGGGGCCCCAAGAGACCCAGTACTTC.

The chain is built from TRBV2 and TRBJ2-1; D unclear. Looked up from germline, CDR1 is SNHLY and CDR2 is FYNNEI. CDR3 length: 16 amino acids. V was cut by 8 bases and J by 6 bases, with 23 bases left in between. CDR3 sequence (DNA): TGTGCCAGCCTAAACCTCGCGACTGCCGTGGGCAATGAGCAGTTCTTC. Residues: CASLNLATAVGNEQFF.

CDR3 sequence: CATSGVTGASGANVLTF. The CDR3 nucleotides are TGTGCCACCAGTGGCGTTACAGGGGCCTCTGGGGCCAACGTCCTGACTTTC. The chain uses TRBV24-1 and TRBJ2-6; 7 nucleotides line up with TRBD1. Germline values: CDR1 KGHDR, CDR2 SFDVKD. The CDR3 runs 17 residues. The trim removed 5 bases at V and 0 bases at J, leaving 6 bases unmatched.

The rearrangement uses TRBV18 and TRBJ2-2; 8 nucleotides line up with TRBD2. The germline V gene has CDR1 KGHSH and CDR2 LQKENI. The CDR3 contains 15 residues. Germline trimming cut 0 bases from V and 3 bases from J; bases unmatched to any gene: 0. The CDR3 region is CASSPPSGDTGELFF. The CDR3 DNA sequence: TGTGCCAGCTCACCACCTAGCGGGGACACCGGGGAGCTGTTTTTT.

This clone was seen a handful of times. The V gene is TRBV12-3 or TRBV12-4, the J gene TRBJ1-5; no reliable D call. The CDR3 has 13 residues. The V gene lost 6 bases and the J gene lost 4 bases, with 10 bases spanning the gap. The CDR3 region has the DNA TGTGCCAGCAGAAAGTCTAATAATCAGCCCCAGCATTTT. This translates into CASRKSNNQPQHF.

The chain has TRBV7-9 and TRBJ1-2, with 9 bases aligning to TRBD1. The CDR3 length is 15 residues. From germline, CDR1 is SEHNR and CDR2 FQNEAQ (reference sequence). Trimming removed 3 bases from V and 4 bases from J; junction bases left unmatched: 6. The CDR3 DNA follows: TGTGCCAGCAGCTTGGGGACAGGGAAAGGCTATGGCTACACCTTC. Translation: CASSLGTGKGYGYTF.

This chain connects TRBV12-5 to TRBJ1-1, with D hard to call. The CDR3 consists of 17 residues. Germline V gene sequence: CDR1 LGHNT, CDR2 FRNRAP. Trimming stripped 1 base from V and 1 base from J, with 16 bases between. CDR3 loop: CASGLGPGYYRNTEAFF. CDR3 sequence (DNA): TGTGCTAGTGGTTTGGGCCCCGGGTATTATCGGAACACTGAAGCTTTCTTT.

This chain links TRBV15 with TRBJ1-2, with 9 positions matching TRBD1. The junction had 5 bases not matched to a gene; V was cut back by 0 bases and J by 0 bases. Germline CDR1 reads LNHNV; CDR2 reads YYDKDF (reference sequence). The CDR3 runs to 17 residues. CDR3 region: CATSRDPTGGANYGYTF. For the CDR3, the DNA is TGTGCCACCAGCAGAGATCCGACAGGGGGAGCTAACTATGGCTACACCTTC.

The CDR3 nucleotides are TGCAGTGCTCCCCAGACTTATGGCTACACCTTC. Translation gives CSAPQTYGYTF. This sequence joins TRBV20-1 and TRBJ1-2; D call uncertain. V lost 5 bases to trimming and J lost 5 bases, with 9 bases between them. Germline CDR1 is DFQATT and CDR2 is SNEGSKA (reference sequence). The CDR3 is 11 residues long.

J is TRBJ1-1 and V is TRBV5-5, with a tentative D call TRBD1 (5 bases). Trimming pared 3 bases from V and 5 bases from J, leaving 17 bases between. The CDR3 is made up of 15 amino acids. Germline-derived CDR1 and CDR2 are SGHKS and YYEKEE (reference sequence). The CDR3 here is CASSSDGRAGTEAFF. The CDR3, as DNA: TGTGCCAGCAGCTCGGACGGCAGGGCGGGGACTGAAGCTTTCTTT.

A note on this clone: With a much larger clone just one base away, this may be a read error. V usage is TRBV27 and J usage is TRBJ1-2; 10 nucleotides line up with TRBD1. The CDR3 length is 17 residues. Germline V gene data show CDR1 as MNHEY and CDR2 as SMNVEV (reference sequence). CDR3 DNA: TGTGCCAGCAGTTTATCGCTCGTCGGGACAGGGGACTATAGCTACACCTTC. Translation: CASSLSLVGTGDYSYTF.

The DNA of the CDR3 is TGTGCCAGCAGCTTATCGGGGACAGGGGGCATGAACACTGAAGCTTTCTTT. This encodes CASSLSGTGGMNTEAFF. The chain links TRBV11-2 to TRBJ1-1, with 12 bases matching TRBD1. The CDR3 has 17 amino acids. The J segment lost 0 bases and the V segment lost 2 bases, leaving 4 bases of the junction unmatched. Per the germline V gene, CDR1 is SGHAT and CDR2 is FQNNGV.

The rearrangement links TRBV24-1 to TRBJ2-3, with D maybe TRBD1 (7 bases). Germline V gene data show CDR1 as KGHDR and CDR2 as SFDVKD. Trimming pared 3 bases from V and 4 bases from J, leaving 19 bases between. The CDR3 is made up of 17 amino acids. The CDR3 region is CATSDLGQGGKSDTQYF. The CDR3 bases are TGTGCCACCAGTGATCTCGGGCAGGGGGGAAAATCAGATACGCAGTATTTT.

The chain links TRBV10-3 to TRBJ2-3; 12 bases match TRBD2. Germline-derived CDR1 and CDR2 are ENHRY and SYGVKD. This CDR3 contains 16 residues. V lost 4 bases and J lost 4; bases outside the gene matches: 6. The CDR3 DNA follows: TGTGCCATCAGTGGACAGGGACTAGCGGGCGCAGATACGCAGTATTTT. Translating gives CAISGQGLAGADTQYF.

The V call is TRBV7-2, the J call TRBJ1-5; 9 bases map to TRBD1. V dropped 1 base and J dropped 4; count of bases not matched to a gene: 8. The CDR3 is 17 amino acids. Germline loops: CDR1 SGHTA, CDR2 FQGNSA. CDR3 nucleotide sequence: TGTGCCAGCAGCTTAGGGGGGGACAGGGCAAGAAATCAGCCCCAGCATTTT. Amino acid sequence: CASSLGGDRARNQPQHF. Full variable domain (missing parts from reference TRBV7-2 and TRBJ1-5): GAGVSQSPSNKVTEKGKDVELRCDPISGHTALYWYRQSLGQGLEFLIYFQGNSAPDKSGLPSDRFSAERTGGSVSTLTIQRTQQEDSAVYLCASSLGGDRARNQPQHFGDGTRLSIL.

The chain uses TRBV7-2 and TRBJ2-2; 10 nucleotides match TRBD1. Germline lookup yields CDR1 SGHTA and CDR2 FQGNSA. CDR3 size: 13 residues. The V segment lost 5 bases and the J segment 8 bases; nucleotides outside the gene matches: 2. The chain's CDR3 is CASSDRGRGELFF. The CDR3 DNA is TGTGCCAGCAGCGACAGGGGGCGTGGGGAGCTGTTTTTT.

Of note for this clone: An end of the junction differs from the germline gene, which may be a read error. The chain employs TRBV7-6 and TRBJ2-2, with TRBD2 identical over 10 bases. This CDR3 has 19 residues. Germline CDR1 reads SGHVS; CDR2 reads FNYEAQ. The CDR3 DNA reads as TGTGCCAGCAGCTTAGGACGGGGTAGCGGGGGGAGTAACACCGGAGAGCTGTTTTTT. Protein product: CASSLGRGSGGSNTGELFF.

This clone was detected only a few times. This sequence joins TRBV30 and TRBJ2-2; TRBD2 might be the D (5 bases). V lost 1 base to trimming and J lost 4 bases, with 16 bases between them. The CDR3 loop spans 16 amino acids. CDR1 and CDR2 (germline): GTSNPN, SVGIG (reference sequence). For the CDR3, the DNA is TGTGCCTGGAGTGACCACTACAAGAGGGCCACCGGGGAGCTGTTTTTT. This encodes CAWSDHYKRATGELFF.